This T cell receptor beta chain was sequenced for a study of shared clonotypes between healthy human individuals (dated by TCRdb to the early 2020s). Regarding the complete study: A few men and a couple of women, aged 18 to 49 years, made up the cohort. Different laboratories and diverse techniques were used to prepare libraries and sequence TCR repertoires, to increase sequencing depth and limit assay-specific biases. Per donor, three plates each were used for CD4 naive and CD4 memory, two for CD8 naive, and one for CD8 memory. Per donor, leukapheresis produced somewhere between about 0.8 and 9 billion PBMCs. To estimate repertoire size and how much clonotype sharing occurs between individuals, the study deeply sequenced the blood TCR repertoires of five healthy adults.

Here is what the overall study found, with its caveats: The genetic and exposure-history diversity represented was limited by the small number of donors. Sampling was restricted to blood, and TCR repertoires in tissues likely differ from the TCR repertoires found in blood. About 5% of naive CD4, around 3.5% of naive CD8, 2.3% of memory CD4, and 0.35% to 0.4% of memory CD8 clonotypes were shared across several donors. Rarefaction of sorted-subset datasets indicated incomplete sequencing despite the large sequencing depth. Estimated clonotype richness was generally larger for naive than for memory subsets. Compared with non-shared clonotypes, the clonotypes found in all four sorted-subset donors had higher generation probabilities. Pairwise subsampling led to the expectation that sequencing depth would affect the degree of clonotype sharing among donors.

Points on this clone: Its target antigen remains unknown. Per-base quality was not reported, and no clone a single base away is much larger than it.

Healthy HIV-negative adults with no recently reported acute infections or vaccinations were included as donors. Every donor was a Caucasian adult living in Nashville, Tennessee, USA. CD4+ T cells were enriched through magnetic negative selection, after which naive cells were positively selected on CD45RA and the remaining negative fraction served as the memory subset. After blood collection by leukapheresis, PBMCs were isolated using Ficoll-Histopaque density gradient centrifugation and then cryopreserved in the vapor phase of liquid nitrogen. Purity and quantity of every magnetically sorted T cell population were checked by analytical flow cytometry. Genomic DNA was isolated from each sorted fraction and quantified by UV absorbance on a Nanodrop 2000c. According to the germline V gene, CDR1 reads SGHTA and CDR2 reads FQGNSA. From its cysteine to its phenylalanine, the CDR3 spans 17 amino acids. Of all the DNA, just the CDR3 is kept, 51 bases in frame from base 1. V is shortened by 2 bases, J by 1 base, and the region joining them spans 14 bases.

TCR CDR3 regions were amplified from genomic DNA by multiplex PCR using the deep immunoSEQ assay. Extracted genomic DNA from each cell subset was distributed evenly across all wells of several immunoSEQ 96-well plates, and each plate was treated as a replicate. Each replicate PCR for sorted subsets received about 210 ng genomic DNA, equal to 30,000 or so T cell genomes. The purified libraries were quantified using a Qubit 3.0 fluorometer, sized with a Bioanalyzer 2100, and then quantified again using the KAPA Library Quantification kit. Every immunoSEQ 96-well plate was sequenced on a dedicated single-read 150-cycle Illumina NextSeq 550 flow cell. In the authors' own workflow: Because the immunoSEQ output included only junctional sequences and no quality scores, the filtering could not be the same as the filtering used for full-length reads. To assign V/J genes and CDR3, sequences were annotated using PyIR, a Python wrapper for IgBLAST v1.9, with IMGT germline references. Reads were removed for weak V/J assignments (E-value above 1e-6), missing CDR3, stop codons, out-of-frame junctions, or ambiguous translated residues. V3J clonotypes were defined as sequences sharing the same inferred V gene, J gene, and CDR3 amino acid sequence. The percentage overlap between two repertoires was calculated by dividing the number of shared unique clonotypes by the size of the smaller repertoire. Repertoire richness was assessed with RTK rarefaction, the Chao1 estimator, and Recon v2.1 estimates of unobserved clonotypes. Generation probabilities were computed with OLGA for all TCRbeta clonotypes obtained by the gDNA method from several donors. TCRdb re-hosts the immuneACCESS table, in-frame sequences only. Its copies lack some clones; in the studies checked, an unresolved V gene accounts for under half of them, and the cause for the rest is not known. Clone size and the V and J calls come from that table; the DNA yielded D and trimming. Present in this sample are about 600,000 clones, more than 95% of which were seen just once. The top ten constitute less than 0.065% of the sample.

This receptor was obtained from a woman aged 30 to 39 in good health. The sample comprised naive CD4+ T cells sorted from blood. What the cell subset or site label conveys for this sample: CD45RA+ positively selected. The rearrangement joined TRBV7-2 to TRBJ2-2, with no D gene named confidently. CDR3 loop: CASSLNPHKGNTGELFF. In nucleotide form, the sequence is TGTGCCAGCAGCTTAAACCCTCACAAAGGGAACACCGGGGAGCTGTTTTTT.